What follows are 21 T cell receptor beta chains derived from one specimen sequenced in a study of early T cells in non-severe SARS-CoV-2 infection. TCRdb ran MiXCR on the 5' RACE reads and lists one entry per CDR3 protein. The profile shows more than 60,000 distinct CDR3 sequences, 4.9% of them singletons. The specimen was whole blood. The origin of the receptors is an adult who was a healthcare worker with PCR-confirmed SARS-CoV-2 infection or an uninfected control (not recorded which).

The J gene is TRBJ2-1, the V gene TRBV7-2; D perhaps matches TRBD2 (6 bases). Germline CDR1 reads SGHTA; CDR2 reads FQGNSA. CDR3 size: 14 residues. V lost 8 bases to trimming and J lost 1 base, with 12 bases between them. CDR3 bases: TGTGCCAGCCGTTGGGAGGCGTCCTACAATGAGCAGTTCTTC. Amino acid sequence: CASRWEASYNEQFF.

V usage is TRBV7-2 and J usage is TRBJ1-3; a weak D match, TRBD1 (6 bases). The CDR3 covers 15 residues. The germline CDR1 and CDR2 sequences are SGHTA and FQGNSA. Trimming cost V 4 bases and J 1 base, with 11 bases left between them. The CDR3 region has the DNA TGTGCCAGCAGCTCCTACACAGGGTCTGGAAACACCATATATTTT. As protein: CASSSYTGSGNTIYF. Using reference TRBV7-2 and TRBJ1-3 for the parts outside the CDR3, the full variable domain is GAGVSQSPSNKVTEKGKDVELRCDPISGHTALYWYRQSLGQGLEFLIYFQGNSAPDKSGLPSDRFSAERTGGSVSTLTIQRTQQEDSAVYLCASSSYTGSGNTIYFGEGSWLTVV.

Here the CDR3 DNA reads TGTGCCAGCAGCTCGGCAGGGAACACTGAAGCTTTCTTT. Translating it yields CASSSAGNTEAFF. This sequence joins TRBV7-9 and TRBJ1-1; D unclear. Trimming stripped 4 bases from V and 1 base from J, with 7 bases between. In germline, CDR1 is SEHNR, CDR2 FQNEAQ (reference sequence). The CDR3 covers 13 residues.

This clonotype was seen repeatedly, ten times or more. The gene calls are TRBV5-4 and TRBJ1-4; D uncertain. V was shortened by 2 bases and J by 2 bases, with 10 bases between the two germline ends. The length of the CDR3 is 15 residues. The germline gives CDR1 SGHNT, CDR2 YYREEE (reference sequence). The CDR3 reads CASSFMGRTNEKLFF. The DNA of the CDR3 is TGTGCCAGCAGCTTCATGGGCAGGACTAATGAAAAACTGTTTTTT. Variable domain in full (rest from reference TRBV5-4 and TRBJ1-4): ETGVTQSPTHLIKTRGQQVTLRCSSQSGHNTVSWYQQALGQGPQFIFQYYREEENGRGNFPPRFSGLQFPNYSSELNVNALELDDSALYLCASSFMGRTNEKLFFGSGTQLSVL.

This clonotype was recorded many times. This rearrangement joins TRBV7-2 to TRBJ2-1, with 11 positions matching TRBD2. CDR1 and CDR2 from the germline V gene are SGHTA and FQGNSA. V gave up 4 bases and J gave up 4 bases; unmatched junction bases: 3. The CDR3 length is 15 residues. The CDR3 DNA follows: TGTGCCAGCAGCTCCCTAGCGGGGGGATACAATGAGCAGTTCTTC. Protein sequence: CASSSLAGGYNEQFF.

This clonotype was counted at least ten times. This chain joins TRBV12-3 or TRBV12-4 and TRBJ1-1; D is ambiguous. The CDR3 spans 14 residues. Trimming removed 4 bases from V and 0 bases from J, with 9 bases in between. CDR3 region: CASSYGLLNTEAFF. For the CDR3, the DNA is TGTGCCAGCAGTTATGGGTTATTGAACACTGAAGCTTTCTTT.

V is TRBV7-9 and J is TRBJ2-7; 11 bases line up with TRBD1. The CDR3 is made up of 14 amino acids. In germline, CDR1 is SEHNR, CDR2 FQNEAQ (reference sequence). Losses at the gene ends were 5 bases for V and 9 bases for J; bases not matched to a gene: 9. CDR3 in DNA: TGTGCCAGCAGCAGCTCAGGACAGGGGGCGAGGCAGTACTTC. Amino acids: CASSSSGQGARQYF.

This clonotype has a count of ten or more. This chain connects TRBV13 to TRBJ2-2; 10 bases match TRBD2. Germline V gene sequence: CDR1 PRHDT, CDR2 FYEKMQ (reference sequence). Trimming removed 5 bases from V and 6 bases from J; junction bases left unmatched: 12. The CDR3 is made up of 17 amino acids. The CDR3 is CASSLTTPSGSPGELFF. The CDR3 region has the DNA TGTGCCAGCAGCCTAACAACTCCTAGCGGGAGCCCCGGGGAGCTGTTTTTT.

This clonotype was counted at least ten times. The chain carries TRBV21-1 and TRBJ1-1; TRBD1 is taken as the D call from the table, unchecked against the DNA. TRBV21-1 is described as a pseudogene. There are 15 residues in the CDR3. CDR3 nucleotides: TGTGCCAGCAGCAAAGGGGGGAGATACGACACTGAAGCTTTCTTT. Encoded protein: CASSKGGRYDTEAFF.

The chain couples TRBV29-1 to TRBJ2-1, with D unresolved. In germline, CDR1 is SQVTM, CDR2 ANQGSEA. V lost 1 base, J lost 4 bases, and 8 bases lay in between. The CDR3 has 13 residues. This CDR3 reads CSVEGDGYNEQFF. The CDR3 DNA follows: TGCAGCGTTGAAGGCGACGGGTACAATGAGCAGTTCTTC.

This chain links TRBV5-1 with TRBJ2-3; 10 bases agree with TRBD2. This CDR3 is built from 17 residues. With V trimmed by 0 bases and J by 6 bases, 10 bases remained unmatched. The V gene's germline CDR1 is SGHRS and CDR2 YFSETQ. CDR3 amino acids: CASSLGTGTSVGDTQYF. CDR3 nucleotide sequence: TGCGCCAGCAGCTTGGGTACGGGGACTAGCGTGGGTGATACGCAGTATTTT.

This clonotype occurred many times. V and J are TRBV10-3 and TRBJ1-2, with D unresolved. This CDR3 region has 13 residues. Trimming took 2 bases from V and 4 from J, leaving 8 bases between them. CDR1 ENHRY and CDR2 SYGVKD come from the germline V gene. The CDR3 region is CAISEPGAYGYTF. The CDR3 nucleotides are TGTGCCATCAGTGAGCCAGGAGCCTATGGCTACACCTTC.

CDR3 protein: CSAIRGVNTEAFF. The CDR3 region has the DNA TGCAGTGCTATCCGGGGCGTTAACACTGAAGCTTTCTTT. The chain has TRBV20-1 and TRBJ1-1, with D maybe TRBD1 (5 bases). The CDR3 contains 13 residues. CDR1 and CDR2 from the germline V gene are DFQATT and SNEGSKA (reference sequence). V dropped 4 bases and J dropped 2 bases, with 11 bases sitting between them.

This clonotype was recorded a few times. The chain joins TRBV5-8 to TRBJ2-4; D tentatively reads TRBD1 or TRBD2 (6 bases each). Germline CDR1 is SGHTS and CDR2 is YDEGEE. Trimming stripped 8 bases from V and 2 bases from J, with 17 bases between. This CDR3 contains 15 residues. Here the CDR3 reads CARIYGGGTKNIQYF. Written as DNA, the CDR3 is TGTGCCAGGATTTACGGGGGCGGGACCAAAAACATTCAGTACTTC.

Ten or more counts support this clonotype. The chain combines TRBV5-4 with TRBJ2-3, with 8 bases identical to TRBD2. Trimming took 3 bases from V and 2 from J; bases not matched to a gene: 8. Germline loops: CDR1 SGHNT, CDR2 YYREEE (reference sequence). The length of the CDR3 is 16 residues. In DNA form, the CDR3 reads TGTGCCAGCAGCTCAGGTAGCGGGGCGATCACAGATACGCAGTATTTT. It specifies CASSSGSGAITDTQYF.

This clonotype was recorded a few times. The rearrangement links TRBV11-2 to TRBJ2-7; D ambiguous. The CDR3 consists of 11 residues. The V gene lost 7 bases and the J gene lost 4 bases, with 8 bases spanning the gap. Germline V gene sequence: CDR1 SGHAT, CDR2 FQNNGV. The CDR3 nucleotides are TGTGCCAGCACCCCTCTGTACGAGCAGTACTTC. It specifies CASTPLYEQYF.

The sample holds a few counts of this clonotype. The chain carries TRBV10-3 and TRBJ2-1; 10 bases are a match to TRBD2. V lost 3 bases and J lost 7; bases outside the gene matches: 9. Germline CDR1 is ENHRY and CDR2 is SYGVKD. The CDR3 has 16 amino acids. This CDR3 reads CAISDGQSGGANEQFF. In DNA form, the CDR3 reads TGTGCCATCAGTGACGGCCAGAGCGGGGGGGCGAATGAGCAGTTCTTC.

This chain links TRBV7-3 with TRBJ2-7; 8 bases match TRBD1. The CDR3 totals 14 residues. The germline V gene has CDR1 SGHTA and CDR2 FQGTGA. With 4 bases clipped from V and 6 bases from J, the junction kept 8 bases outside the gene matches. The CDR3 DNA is TGTGCCAGCAGCTCGCAGGGGGCAACCTCCGAGCAGTACTTC. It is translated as CASSSQGATSEQYF.

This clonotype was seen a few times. CDR3 sequence: CASSYPGDSEAFF. The CDR3 DNA is TGTGCCAGCAGTTATCCGGGCGATTCCGAGGCTTTCTTT. The chain employs TRBV6-5 and TRBJ1-1, with unresolved D. Germline-derived CDR1 and CDR2 are MNHEY and SVGAGI. Trimming pared 3 bases from V and 11 bases from J, leaving 16 bases between. The CDR3 covers 13 residues.

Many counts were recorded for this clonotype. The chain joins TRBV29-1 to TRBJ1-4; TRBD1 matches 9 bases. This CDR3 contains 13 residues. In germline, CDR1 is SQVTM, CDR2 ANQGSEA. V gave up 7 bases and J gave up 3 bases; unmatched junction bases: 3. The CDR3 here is CSGYRGPNEKLFF. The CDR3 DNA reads TGCAGCGGTTACAGGGGGCCTAATGAAAAACTGTTTTTT.

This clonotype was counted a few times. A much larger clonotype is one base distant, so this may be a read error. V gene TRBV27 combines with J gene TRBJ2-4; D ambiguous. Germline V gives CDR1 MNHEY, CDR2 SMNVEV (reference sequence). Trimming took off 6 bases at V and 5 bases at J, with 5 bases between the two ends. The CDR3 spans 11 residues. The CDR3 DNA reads TGTGCCAGCAGAACCCAAAACATTCAGTACTTC. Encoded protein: CASRTQNIQYF.